This T cell receptor beta chain came from a study of cytomegalovirus exposure and HLA in healthy donors. Study overall: Earlier results showed approximately 110 million unique TCR beta sequences derived from roughly 180 million T cells. Of the donors genotyped, a few hundred in all, about 82% fell in the Caucasian-associated ancestry cluster. Whole-study results and caveats: TCR beta chain V- and J-gene trimming was linked, in a later analysis, to a missense variant in DCLRE1C.

Turning to this clone: What it binds is not known.

Primers for the PCR totalled 60 Vbeta and 13 Jbeta. This table comes from immunoSEQ multiplex PCR, and its TCRdb copy is limited to in-frame clones, with some not included. The sample table includes about 140,000 clones. V was clipped by 3 bases and J by 7 bases, with 15 bases between them. This CDR3 has 15 residues. Germline CDR1 reads MNHEY; CDR2 reads SMNVEV (reference sequence). V usage is TRBV27 and J usage is TRBJ1-4; possibly TRBD1 for D (5 bases). The sequence was obtained from a male donor in good health and CMV-seronegative. Sequencing used PBMCs. As DNA, the CDR3 is TGTGCCAGCAGTTTGCGGGGGGGTTCGGGTGAAAAACTGTTTTTT. Its protein is CASSLRGGSGEKLFF.